A single sample gave rise to the 27 T cell receptor beta chains below, sequenced in a study of cytomegalovirus exposure and HLA in healthy donors. Primers: 60 Vbeta forward and 13 Jbeta reverse. The repertoire was sequenced with immunoSEQ multiplex PCR; TCRdb's copy has only in-frame clones and lacks some. The data hold under 200,000 clones, with 79% observed a single time. The sequencing input was PBMCs. All receptors derive from a woman in her 40s in good health and CMV-seronegative.

The V gene is TRBV21-1, the J gene TRBJ2-6; TRBD1 is the table's D call, not checked against the DNA. TRBV21-1 is noted as a pseudogene. CDR3 size: 17 residues. The CDR3 coding sequence is TGTGCCAGCAGCAATAGGGACAGGAGTGCTGGGGCCAACGTCCTGACTTTC. Its translation is CASSNRDRSAGANVLTF.

The rearrangement links TRBV7-2 to TRBJ1-2; D is possibly TRBD1 (5 bases). V was clipped by 4 bases and J by 6 bases, with 12 bases between them. The germline V gene has CDR1 SGHTA and CDR2 FQGNSA. The CDR3 extends over 13 amino acids. The CDR3 nucleotides are TGTGCCAGCAGCTCGGACACCTGGGATGGCTACACCTTC. Protein sequence: CASSSDTWDGYTF.

V is TRBV5-1 and J is TRBJ2-7; 7 positions match TRBD1. The CDR3 spans 15 residues. V lost 4 bases and J lost 7; bases outside the gene matches: 14. The germline V gene has CDR1 SGHRS and CDR2 YFSETQ. The DNA for the CDR3 is TGCGCCAGCAGCCTAGGACAGGAGAGATCGAGTGAGCAGTACTTC. This translates into CASSLGQERSSEQYF.

This chain uses TRBV9 with TRBJ2-5; D is perhaps TRBD2 (6 bases). This CDR3 comprises 15 residues. Trimming took 4 bases from V and 4 from J, leaving 17 bases between them. Germline assignment: CDR1 SGDLS and CDR2 YYNGEE. DNA for the CDR3: TGTGCCAGCAGCCCAGGAGGGGCTTCGGGAGAGACCCAGTACTTC. Translation gives CASSPGGASGETQYF.

This rearrangement joins TRBV15 to TRBJ2-3, with D possibly TRBD2 on 6 matching bases. There are 18 residues in the CDR3. Germline V lookup: CDR1 LNHNV, CDR2 YYDKDF (reference sequence). Trimming removed 0 bases at V and 2 bases at J, with 18 bases between. In DNA, the CDR3 is TGTGCCACCAGCAGAGATTGGGGAAGTAGGACTACCACAGATACGCAGTATTTT. This codes for CATSRDWGSRTTTDTQYF.

The chain has TRBV7-9 and TRBJ1-5; 8 bases are a match to TRBD1. Germline assignment: CDR1 SEHNR and CDR2 FQNEAQ (reference sequence). The V segment lost 5 bases and the J segment 7 bases; nucleotides outside the gene matches: 10. The CDR3 is made up of 15 amino acids. In DNA, the CDR3 is TGTGCCAGCAGCATCGGGACAGGCGAAGGGCAGCCCCAGCATTTT. Translating gives CASSIGTGEGQPQHF.

This rearrangement joins TRBV30 to TRBJ1-1, with D perhaps matching TRBD1 (5 bases). The CDR3 has 15 residues. Trimming shortened V by 0 bases and J by 0 bases, and 11 bases separated the two germline ends. The germline V gene has CDR1 GTSNPN and CDR2 SVGIG (reference sequence). CDR3 in amino acids: CAWSVRKTVNTEAFF. DNA of the CDR3: TGTGCCTGGAGTGTACGTAAGACAGTGAACACTGAAGCTTTCTTT.

The chain has TRBV4-1 and TRBJ2-2; possibly TRBD1 for D (6 bases). The CDR3 has 16 amino acids. The V and J ends lost 3 bases and 1 base respectively, with 12 bases between them. Germline V CDR1 and CDR2: MGHRA, YSYEKL. CDR3 in amino acids: CASSHRDRRNTGELFF. The CDR3, as DNA: TGCGCCAGCAGCCACAGAGACAGGAGGAACACCGGGGAGCTGTTTTTT.

The gene calls are TRBV5-4 and TRBJ2-7, with D unclear. V lost 5 bases and J 2 bases, leaving 17 bases between the germline ends. The CDR3 extends over 15 amino acids. The V gene's germline CDR1 is SGHNT and CDR2 YYREEE (reference sequence). The CDR3 nucleotides are TGTGCCAGCAGGCCTTCAGATAACCTCCCCTACGAGCAGTACTTC. It is translated as CASRPSDNLPYEQYF.

The CDR3 sequence is CASSSPRGLAGGSTDTQYF. Here the CDR3 DNA reads TGTGCCAGCAGCTCCCCCAGGGGACTAGCGGGAGGGAGCACAGATACGCAGTATTTT. V and J are TRBV13 and TRBJ2-3; TRBD2 aligns across 16 bases. The CDR3 covers 19 residues. V lost 4 bases and J lost 0; bases outside the gene matches: 7. Germline V gene sequence: CDR1 PRHDT, CDR2 FYEKMQ (reference sequence).

This sequence joins TRBV9 and TRBJ2-1; TRBD2 aligns across 13 bases. With 2 bases clipped from V and 8 bases from J, the junction kept 7 bases outside the gene matches. CDR1 is SGDLS, CDR2 YYNGEE, per germline. The CDR3 is 16 amino acids. The CDR3 nucleotides read TGTGCCAGCAGCGTCCAGACTAGCGGGAGGTGGGATGAGCAGTTCTTC. It specifies CASSVQTSGRWDEQFF.

This chain uses TRBV5-1 with TRBJ2-7; 7 bases align to TRBD2. CDR1 is SGHRS and CDR2 is YFSETQ in the germline V gene. The CDR3 totals 15 residues. The ends lost 4 bases at V and 4 bases at J; junction bases unmatched: 11. CDR3 loop: CASSLGLVGSYEQYF. The DNA for the CDR3 is TGCGCCAGCAGCCTCGGACTAGTGGGGTCATACGAGCAGTACTTC. The variable domain in full, with the rest retrieved from reference TRBV5-1 and TRBJ2-7, is KAGVTQTPRYLIKTRGQQVTLSCSPISGHRSVSWYQQTPGQGLQFLFEYFSETQRNKGNFPGRFSGRQFSNSRSEMNVSTLELGDSALYLCASSLGLVGSYEQYFGPGTRLTVT.

This chain uses TRBV30 with TRBJ2-7, with D hard to call. The CDR3 extends over 13 amino acids. The germline V and J ends were trimmed by 2 bases and 2 bases, with 10 bases remaining between them. Germline-derived CDR1 and CDR2 are GTSNPN and SVGIG (reference sequence). CDR3 sequence: CAWSSTPAYEQYF. The DNA for the CDR3 is TGTGCCTGGAGTTCGACTCCTGCCTACGAGCAGTACTTC.

This clone was seen just once. The chain combines TRBV2 with TRBJ2-7; TRBD2 is a possible D gene (5 bases). With 3 bases removed from V and 11 bases from J, the gap between germline ends came to 20 bases. The germline V gene encodes CDR1 SNHLY and CDR2 FYNNEI. This CDR3 comprises 14 residues. This chain's CDR3 is CASSDVGALPNEYF. The DNA for the CDR3 is TGTGCCAGCAGTGACGTGGGAGCCCTTCCTAACGAGTACTTC.

This sequence joins TRBV7-2 and TRBJ2-1; 7 bases agree with TRBD2. CDR3 length: 17 amino acids. Germline lookup yields CDR1 SGHTA and CDR2 FQGNSA. V lost 5 bases, J lost 0 bases, and 10 bases stayed unmatched. The CDR3 DNA reads as TGTGCCAGCAGCAAACAAGCGGGACCTAGCTCCTACAATGAGCAGTTCTTC. It encodes CASSKQAGPSSYNEQFF.

This rearrangement joins TRBV13 to TRBJ2-7; TRBD2 agrees at 11 bases. With V trimmed by 1 base and J by 4 bases, 6 bases remained unmatched. This CDR3 has 16 amino acids. The germline CDR1 and CDR2 sequences are PRHDT and FYEKMQ (reference sequence). The CDR3: CASSLVTGTSGYEQYF. CDR3 DNA sequence: TGTGCCAGCAGCTTAGTCACCGGGACTAGCGGTTACGAGCAGTACTTC.

The rearrangement links TRBV7-2 to TRBJ1-2, with TRBD1 as a possible D gene (6 bases). The CDR3 consists of 15 residues. V shed 2 bases and J shed 8 bases, with 18 bases lying between them. Germline-derived CDR1 and CDR2 are SGHTA and FQGNSA. Here the CDR3 reads CASSLYRDISAGYTF. For the CDR3, the DNA is TGTGCCAGCAGCTTATATCGGGACATTTCTGCGGGCTACACCTTC.

V and J are TRBV6-6 and TRBJ2-3; 14 bases line up with TRBD2. With V trimmed by 6 bases and J by 5 bases, 4 bases remained unmatched. The CDR3 extends over 15 amino acids. CDR1 MNHNY and CDR2 SVGAGI come from the germline V gene (reference sequence). DNA for the CDR3: TGTGCCAGCAGCCTCGGACTAGCGGGAGGAGATACGCAGTATTTT. Translation gives CASSLGLAGGDTQYF.

The chain uses TRBV7-8 and TRBJ2-7; maybe TRBD1 (6 bases). Germline CDR1 reads SGHVS; CDR2 reads FQNEAQ. V was clipped by 5 bases and J by 2 bases, with 16 bases between them. The CDR3 length is 15 residues. CDR3 protein: CASSPVGTLAYEQYF. Here the CDR3 DNA reads TGTGCCAGCAGCCCAGTCGGGACACTAGCCTACGAGCAGTACTTC.

The V call is TRBV7-3, the J call TRBJ2-6; D is unclear. V was cut by 2 bases and J by 2 bases, with 7 bases left in between. Germline-derived CDR1 and CDR2 are SGHTA and FQGTGA. The length of the CDR3 is 15 residues. In DNA, the CDR3 is TGTGCCAGCAGCTTATTCCATGCTGGGGCCAACGTCCTGACTTTC. Translation gives CASSLFHAGANVLTF.

This clone has just one count. The J gene is TRBJ1-1, the V gene TRBV7-2; the D gene is possibly TRBD1 (6 bases). V gave up 2 bases and J gave up 1 base, with 17 bases separating them. Germline lookup yields CDR1 SGHTA and CDR2 FQGNSA. CDR3 length: 17 amino acids. As DNA, the CDR3 is TGTGCCAGCAGCTTAATGTTTGGGCGGACAGCGAACACTGAAGCTTTCTTT. Protein: CASSLMFGRTANTEAFF.

CDR3 bases: TGTGCCAGCAGCTTGACTAGCGGGAGTGATGAGCAGTTCTTC. Residues: CASSLTSGSDEQFF. The V and J genes are TRBV7-2 and TRBJ2-1; 12 positions agree with TRBD2. Germline-derived CDR1 and CDR2 are SGHTA and FQGNSA. The CDR3 extends over 14 amino acids. Trimming at V came to 3 bases and at J to 8 bases, leaving 2 bases not matched to a gene.

The gene calls are TRBV30 and TRBJ1-2; no clear D gene. The germline gives CDR1 GTSNPN, CDR2 SVGIG (reference sequence). V lost 3 bases and J lost 1, with 9 bases in between. CDR3 length: 13 amino acids. The CDR3 loop is CAWRQEDNYGYTF. The CDR3 nucleotides read TGTGCCTGGAGGCAGGAAGATAACTATGGCTACACCTTC.

The chain carries TRBV6-5 and TRBJ2-7; 8 bases line up with TRBD1. V lost 11 bases and J lost 5; bases outside the gene matches: 14. The CDR3 is 14 amino acids. Germline-derived CDR1 and CDR2 are MNHEY and SVGAGI. Here the CDR3 DNA reads TGTGCCGGAAGTCTGGACAGGGCTTTCGACGAGCAGTACTTC. It translates to CAGSLDRAFDEQYF.

The chain is built from TRBV4-1 and TRBJ1-1; no clear D. From germline, CDR1 is MGHRA and CDR2 YSYEKL. V was trimmed by 5 bases and J by 0 bases, leaving 16 bases between them. CDR3 length: 16 residues. CDR3 in amino acids: CASSRSGWNMNTEAFF. Written as DNA, the CDR3 is TGCGCCAGCAGCAGGAGTGGGTGGAACATGAACACTGAAGCTTTCTTT.

The V call is TRBV20-1, the J call TRBJ1-1; D remains ambiguous. V gave up 3 bases and J gave up 5 bases, with 7 bases separating them. The CDR3 is made up of 11 amino acids. CDR1 is DFQATT and CDR2 is SNEGSKA in the germline V gene (reference sequence). This CDR3 is CSASEETEAFF. For the CDR3, the DNA is TGCAGTGCTAGTGAAGAGACTGAAGCTTTCTTT.

V and J are TRBV5-8 and TRBJ1-2, with D perhaps matching TRBD1 (5 bases). Germline-derived CDR1 and CDR2 are SGHTS and YDEGEE. There are 13 residues in the CDR3. Trimming pared 0 bases from V and 4 bases from J, leaving 7 bases between. Here the CDR3 reads CASSLVGVYGYTF. CDR3 nucleotides: TGTGCCAGCAGCTTGGTAGGGGTCTATGGCTACACCTTC. The full variable domain, its missing parts supplied by reference TRBV5-8 and TRBJ1-2, is EAGVTQSPTHLIKTRGQQATLRCSPISGHTSVYWYQQALGLGLQFLLWYDEGEERNRGNFPPRFSGRQFPNYSSELNVNALELEDSALYLCASSLVGVYGYTFGSGTRLTVV.